The source of this T cell receptor (beta chain) is a study of blood T cell repertoires in COVID-19. About the study: Acute and convalescent COVID-19 samples came from the United States, Italy and Spain. The cDNA or gDNA used as material had been derived from T cells, B-cell-depleted T cells, or PBMCs.

Trimming took 6 bases from V and 6 from J, leaving 18 bases between them. CDR3 size: 15 residues. Germline V CDR1 and CDR2: MNHEY, SVGAGI. In the authors' methods: Estimation of nucleated cell counts was performed using reference gene primer amplification. Profiling relied on immunoSEQ multiplex PCR, and the TCRdb table lists in-frame clones only, not all of them. Clone size and the V and J calls come from that table; the DNA yielded D and trimming. Altogether approximately 20,000 clones are present, 60% to 85% being singletons, with the ten largest covering around 13%. The sample consisted of peripheral blood. This receptor was taken from a man between 60 and 70 years old with active COVID-19. The chain has TRBV6-5 and TRBJ2-1; D might be TRBD2 (6 bases). CDR3 protein: CASSARRGPSNEQFF. In DNA, the CDR3 is TGTGCCAGCAGCGCCAGGCGGGGACCGTCCAATGAGCAGTTCTTC.